The 2 T cell receptor beta chains given below trace back to one sample, sequenced in a study of cytomegalovirus exposure and HLA in healthy donors. 60 Vbeta and 13 Jbeta primers were used in PCR. Sequencing was performed with immunoSEQ multiplex PCR; in TCRdb, only in-frame clones are kept and a portion is missing. The sample shows roughly 250,000 clones, 80% of them seen only once. The source material was PBMCs. The receptors here all came from a girl between 2 and 10 years old in good health and CMV-seronegative.

This sequence joins TRBV10-1 and TRBJ2-1; 8 bases agree with TRBD1. The ends lost 0 bases at V and 0 bases at J; junction bases unmatched: 1. Germline V gives CDR1 WNHNN, CDR2 SYGVQD (reference sequence). The length of the CDR3 is 16 residues. CDR3 region: CASSESRGRSYNEQFF. The CDR3, as DNA: TGCGCCAGCAGTGAGTCCAGGGGGCGCTCCTACAATGAGCAGTTCTTC.

This clone has a single count. The CDR3 protein is CASSLREDQPQHF. The CDR3 DNA reads as TGTGCCAGCAGCTTAAGGGAGGATCAGCCCCAGCATTTT. The genes are TRBV11-2 and TRBJ1-5; D call uncertain. Germline V gene data show CDR1 as SGHAT and CDR2 as FQNNGV. The CDR3 length is 13 residues. V gave up 2 bases and J gave up 5 bases, with 7 bases separating them.